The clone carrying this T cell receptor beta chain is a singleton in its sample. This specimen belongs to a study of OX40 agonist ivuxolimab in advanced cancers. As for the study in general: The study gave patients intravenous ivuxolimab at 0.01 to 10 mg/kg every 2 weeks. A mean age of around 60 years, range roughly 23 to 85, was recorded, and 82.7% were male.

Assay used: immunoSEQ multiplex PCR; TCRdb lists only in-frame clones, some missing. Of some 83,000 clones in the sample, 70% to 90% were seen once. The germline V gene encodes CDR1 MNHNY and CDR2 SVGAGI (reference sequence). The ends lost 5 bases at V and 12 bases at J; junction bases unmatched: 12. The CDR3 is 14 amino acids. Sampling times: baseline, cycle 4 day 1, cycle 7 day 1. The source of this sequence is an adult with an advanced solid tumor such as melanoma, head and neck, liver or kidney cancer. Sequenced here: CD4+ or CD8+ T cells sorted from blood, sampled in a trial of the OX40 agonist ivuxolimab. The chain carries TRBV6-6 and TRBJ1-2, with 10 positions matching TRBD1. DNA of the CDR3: TGTGCCAGCAGTACGGGACAGGGGCGTCGCCTTCACACCTTC. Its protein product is CASSTGQGRRLHTF.